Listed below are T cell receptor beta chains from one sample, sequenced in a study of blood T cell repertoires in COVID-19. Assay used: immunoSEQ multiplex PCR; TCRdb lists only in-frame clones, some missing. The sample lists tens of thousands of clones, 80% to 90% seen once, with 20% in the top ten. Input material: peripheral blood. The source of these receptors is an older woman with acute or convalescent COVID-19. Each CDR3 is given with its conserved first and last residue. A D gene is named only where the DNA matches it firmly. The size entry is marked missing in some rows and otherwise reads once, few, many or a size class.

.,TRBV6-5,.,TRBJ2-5,CASRPSSAQETQYF,TGTGCCAGCAGACCCTCTAGCGCCCAAGAGACCCAGTACTTC
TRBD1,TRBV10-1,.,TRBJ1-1,CASSGTGRNTEAFF,TGCGCCAGCAGTGGGACAGGGAGGAACACTGAAGCTTTCTTT
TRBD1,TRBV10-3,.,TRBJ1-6,CAISEGQAYNSPLHF,TGTGCCATCAGTGAAGGACAGGCCTATAATTCACCCCTCCACTTT
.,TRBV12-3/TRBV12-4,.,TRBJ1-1,CASSLGLNAEAFF,TGTGCCAGCAGTTTAGGGCTGAACGCTGAAGCTTTCTTT
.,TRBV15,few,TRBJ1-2,CATSYFGRGEYSKGYTF,TGTGCCACCAGCTACTTCGGGAGGGGGGAGTACAGTAAGGGCTACACCTTC
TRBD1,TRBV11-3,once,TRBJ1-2,CASSPSTGNQGGYTF,TGTGCCAGCAGCCCCTCGACAGGGAACCAGGGGGGCTACACCTTC
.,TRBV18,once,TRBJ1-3,CASSPPSGVGGNTIYF,TGTGCCAGCTCCCCTCCCTCAGGGGTCGGTGGAAACACCATATATTTT
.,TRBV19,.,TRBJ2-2,CASSPFTGELFF,TGTGCCAGTAGTCCGTTCACCGGGGAGCTGTTTTTT
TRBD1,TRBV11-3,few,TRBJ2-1,CASSLGGGQGINEQFF,TGTGCCAGCAGCCTAGGGGGGGGACAGGGTATCAATGAGCAGTTCTTC
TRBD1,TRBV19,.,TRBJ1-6,CASSIRGQSSYNSPLHF,TGTGCCAGTAGTATCAGGGGACAGAGCTCCTATAATTCACCCCTCCACTTT
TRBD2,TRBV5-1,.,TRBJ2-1,CASSWTSGASYNEQFF,TGCGCCAGCAGCTGGACTAGCGGGGCCTCCTACAATGAGCAGTTCTTC
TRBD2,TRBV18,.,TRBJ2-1,CASSPPTGRAGNEQFF,TGTGCCAGCTCACCACCGACCGGGAGGGCCGGTAATGAGCAGTTCTTC
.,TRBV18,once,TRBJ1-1,CASSPGEGSKRAFF,TGTGCCAGCTCCCCGGGTGAGGGTTCGAAAAGAGCTTTCTTT
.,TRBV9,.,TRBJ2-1,CASSVVADEQFF,TGTGCCAGCAGCGTAGTCGCAGATGAGCAGTTCTTC
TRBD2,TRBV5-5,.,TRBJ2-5,CASTRRIAGDIETQYF,TGTGCCAGCACCCGTAGAATAGCGGGAGATATAGAGACCCAGTACTTC
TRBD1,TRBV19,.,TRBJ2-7,CASSPRQGAAGWEQYF,TGTGCCAGTAGTCCACGACAGGGGGCGGCGGGATGGGAGCAGTACTTC
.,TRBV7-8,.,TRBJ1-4,CASSLDSWSGEKLFF,TGTGCCAGCAGCTTAGATTCCTGGTCCGGTGAAAAACTGTTTTTT
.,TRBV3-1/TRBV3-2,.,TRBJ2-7,CASSQSRLGDYEQYF,TGTGCCAGCAGCCAATCCCGTCTCGGGGACTACGAGCAGTACTTC
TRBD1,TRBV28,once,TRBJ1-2,CASSLRQGASVDGYTF,TGTGCCAGCAGCCTCAGACAGGGGGCATCGGTAGATGGCTACACCTTC
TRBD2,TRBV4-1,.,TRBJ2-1,CASSQETSGRMSEQFF,TGCGCCAGCAGCCAAGAGACTAGCGGGAGAATGAGTGAGCAGTTCTTC
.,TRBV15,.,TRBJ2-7,CATSRGRTGTWAYEQYF,TGTGCCACCAGCAGAGGCCGAACCGGGACATGGGCCTACGAGCAGTACTTC
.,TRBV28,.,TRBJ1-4,CASSLWAGNEKLFF,TGTGCCAGCAGTTTATGGGCAGGGAATGAAAAACTGTTTTTT
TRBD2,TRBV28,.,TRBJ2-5,CASTGLAGVSETQYF,TGTGCCAGCACCGGACTAGCGGGAGTGAGTGAGACCCAGTACTTC
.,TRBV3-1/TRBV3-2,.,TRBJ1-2,CASSLLRYGYTF,TGTGCCAGCAGCCTTCTGCGCTATGGCTACACCTTC
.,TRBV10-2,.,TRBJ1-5,CASTGGSGHPQHF,TGCGCCAGCACCGGTGGATCGGGTCATCCCCAGCATTTT
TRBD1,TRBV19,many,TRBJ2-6,CASRTGTGNSGANVLTF,TGTGCCAGTAGGACCGGGACAGGGAACTCTGGGGCCAACGTCCTGACTTTC
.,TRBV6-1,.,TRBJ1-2,CASSDETANYGYTF,TGTGCCAGCAGTGACGAGACAGCTAACTATGGCTACACCTTC
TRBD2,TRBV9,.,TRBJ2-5,CASSPGSGSPLLETQYF,TGTGCCAGCAGCCCCGGGAGCGGGAGTCCACTACTAGAGACCCAGTACTTC
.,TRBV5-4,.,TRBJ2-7,CASSLVGGSYEQYF,TGTGCCAGCAGCTTGGTGGGAGGATCCTACGAGCAGTACTTC
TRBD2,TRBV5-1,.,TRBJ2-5,CASIRRPGLEETQYF,TGCGCCAGCATAAGAAGACCGGGACTAGAAGAGACCCAGTACTTC
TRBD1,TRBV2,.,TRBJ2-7,CASRPWGDRVGYEQYF,TGTGCCAGCAGACCCTGGGGGGACAGGGTTGGGTACGAGCAGTACTTC
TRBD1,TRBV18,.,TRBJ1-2,CASSPQGGGYGYTF,TGTGCCAGCTCACCCCAGGGGGGTGGCTATGGCTACACCTTC
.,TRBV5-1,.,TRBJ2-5,CASSSRGLLEETQYF,TGCGCCAGCAGCTCCCGGGGTCTCCTAGAAGAGACCCAGTACTTC
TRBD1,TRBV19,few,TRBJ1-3,CASRTGGTGNTIYF,TGTGCCAGTAGAACAGGGGGGACTGGAAACACCATATATTTT
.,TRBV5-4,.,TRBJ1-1,CASSSLGRQRFF,TGTGCCAGCAGCTCCCTTGGAAGACAGAGGTTTTTT
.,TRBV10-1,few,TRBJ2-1,CASSPQGGGHEQFF,TGCGCCAGCAGTCCTCAAGGGGGGGGCCATGAGCAGTTCTTC
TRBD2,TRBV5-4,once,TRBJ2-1,CASSPSGRAAYNEQFF,TGTGCCAGCAGCCCCTCCGGGAGGGCCGCCTACAATGAGCAGTTCTTC
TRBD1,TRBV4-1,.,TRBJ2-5,CASSQAPGSAGGRETQYF,TGCGCCAGCAGCCAAGCCCCCGGGTCTGCAGGGGGCAGGGAGACCCAGTACTTC